The present T cell receptor (beta chain) was sequenced within a study of T cell responses to AZD1222 COVID-19 vaccine (dated by TCRdb to about 2021). Notes on the research overall: TCR sequencing was performed for some 250 trial participants, of whom around 200 were given two doses of AZD1222 and some 26 were given two doses of MenACWY control vaccine. Trial participants were enrolled into age subgroups of 18-55, 56-69 and 70-plus years, which contained about 150, 28 and 57 TCR-sequenced participants, respectively.

What the study reported, not specific to this receptor: CD4 TCRs associated with the vaccine covered the entire spike protein, and the dominant responses were in regions 160-218 and 743-854. Because no samples from the day 14 peak response were available, repertoires could be characterized only after the peak T cell response. Epitopes outside the regions mutated in the B.1.351 and B.1.1.7 variants were reportedly recognized by nearly half of the unique spike-specific TCRs. Spike-specific TCR breadth and depth rose significantly after two AZD1222 doses compared with day 0 and with MenACWY recipients. Most participants were white British and females outnumbered males, and the authors suggested that clonal diversity may have been underestimated. In the small 56-69-year group, the increase in depth fell short of significance, most likely because of low power. Conclusions about previously exposed vaccinees were limited because only a handful of AZD1222 recipients were SARS-CoV-2 seropositive at baseline.

Taken from cysteine to phenylalanine, the CDR3 has 13 residues. The CDR3 DNA has 39 bases and is translated from base 1. CDR1 GTSNPN and CDR2 SVGIG are derived from the germline V gene (reference sequence). Clipping removes 3 bases from V and 5 bases from J, with 4 as the unmatched junction base count. The time point label for this specimen denotes: about 28 days (+/-7) after the second vaccine dose. Because spike-specific TCR depth and breadth did not differ between the two schedules, AZD1222 recipients who got a second dose at roughly 4 weeks were pooled with those who got a second dose at roughly 12 weeks. Vaccinee samples were obtained from the UK trials COV001 and COV002, which included a single-blind randomized controlled phase 2/3 trial of AZD1222 (ChAdOx1 nCoV-19) in healthy adults. For TCRbeta chain sequencing, PBMC samples from trial participants were taken at day 0 and at day 28 after the second dose.

Worth noting for this clone: It has no known antigen specificity. No clone much larger than this one lies a single base away; base qualities are absent.

The CDR3 regions of human TCRbeta chains were analyzed by immunosequencing. The original pipeline was this. TCRs in the repertoires were matched against a reference library of SARS-CoV-2-specific TCRs that had been generated with the MIRA antigen-specificity platform. Breadth meant the fraction of unique TCRs that were SARS-CoV-2-associated, whereas depth meant the fraction of total T cells that were SARS-CoV-2-associated. Using the MIRA data, each spike-specific TCR was mapped to the spike region that the TCR reacts to and placed in a CD4 or CD8 class. Log10-transformed breadth and depth values were compared by one-way ANOVA with Sidak's multiple comparisons tests. TCRdb took over this immuneACCESS table, retaining in-frame rearrangements with V and J assigned. Such tables are incomplete; in checked studies, under half of the missing clones stem from an unresolved V gene, and the remainder is unexplained. That table gives V, J and clone size, and the DNA gave D and trimming. This sample has about 150,000 clones in its table, and roughly nine tenths of those were observed once. Of the sample, about 3.8% is held by the ten largest clones.

The sequencing used peripheral blood, collected 28 days after the second AZD1222 dose. The receptor chain draws on TRBV30 and TRBJ1-5; 7 central bases correspond to TRBD1. This receptor was identified in an adult who received the AZD1222 COVID-19 vaccine. The DNA sequence is TGTGCCTGGAGCTCAGGGGGGGATCAGCCCCAGCATTTT. Its product reads: CAWSSGGDQPQHF.